The following is a TCR beta chain sequence with its context. The data derive from a study of blood T cell repertoires in COVID-19. Study in general: From T cells, B-cell-depleted T cells, or PBMCs came the material, which was cDNA or gDNA.

With V trimmed by 1 base and J by 10 bases, 7 bases remained unmatched. There are 15 residues in the CDR3. The germline gives CDR1 LGHDT, CDR2 YNNKEL (reference sequence). Those who participated ranged in age from roughly 18 to 89 years and resided in under 25 US areas. Two negative PCRs, clearance, or symptom resolution had been documented for recovered Cohort 3 donors. Sequencing was performed with immunoSEQ multiplex PCR; in TCRdb, only in-frame clones are kept and a portion is missing. The sample contains about 250,000 clones, approximately 90% of which appear only once. Sequencing used PBMCs or T cells enriched from blood (not recorded which). The V call is TRBV3-1 (or the pseudogene TRBV3-2), the J call TRBJ2-1; TRBD2 agrees at 10 bases. This clonotype was sampled from a man in his forties who had recovered from COVID-19. DNA for the CDR3: TGTGCCAGCAGCCAAGGATTTCTAGCGGGAGTGGAGCAGTTCTTC. Protein: CASSQGFLAGVEQFF.